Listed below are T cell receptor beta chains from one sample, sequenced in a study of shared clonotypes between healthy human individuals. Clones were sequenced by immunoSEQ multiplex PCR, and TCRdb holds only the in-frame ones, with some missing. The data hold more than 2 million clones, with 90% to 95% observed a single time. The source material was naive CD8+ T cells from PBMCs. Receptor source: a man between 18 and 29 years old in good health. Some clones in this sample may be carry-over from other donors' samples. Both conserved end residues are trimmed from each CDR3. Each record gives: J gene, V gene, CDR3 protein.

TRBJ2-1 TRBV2 ASSGSGITNEQF
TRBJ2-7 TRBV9 ASSPGGLIYEQY
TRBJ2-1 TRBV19 ASSTDRGSGNEQF
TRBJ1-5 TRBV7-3 ASSVRDRYSNQPQH
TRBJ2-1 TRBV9 ASSAGDEQF
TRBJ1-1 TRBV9 ASMGQGGSEAF
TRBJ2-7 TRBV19 ASRHSRDPYYEQY
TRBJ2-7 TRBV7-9 ASSFPSPVREQY
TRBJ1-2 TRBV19 ASRDPRQGLNYGYT
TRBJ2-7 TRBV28 ASTPLNPRLEQY
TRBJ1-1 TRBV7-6 ASSPTGPLFAGGTEAF
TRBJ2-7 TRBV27 ASRDRGSAYEQY
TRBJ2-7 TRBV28 ASRIWTGNYEQY
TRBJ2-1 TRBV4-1 ASSQNRRANEQF
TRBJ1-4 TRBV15 ATSRDPGHQGNNEKLF
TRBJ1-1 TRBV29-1 SASGTEAF
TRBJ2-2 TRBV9 ASSATRQGPNTGELF
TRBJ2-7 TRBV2 ASSHTMGRTYEQY
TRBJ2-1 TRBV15 ATSRNGRSPYNEQF
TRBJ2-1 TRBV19 ASSFRAGDRL
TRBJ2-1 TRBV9 ASSGTGYNEQF
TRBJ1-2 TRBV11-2 ASSLDGPRGYT
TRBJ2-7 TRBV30 AWKTGGPYEQY
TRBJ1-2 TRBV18 ASSPIDRVLYGYT
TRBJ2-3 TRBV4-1 ASSPLWEGSGPDTQY
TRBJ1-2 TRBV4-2 ASSQRGIANYGYT
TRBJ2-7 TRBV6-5 ASRSIREDEQY
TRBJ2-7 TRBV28 ASTPSGGDVY
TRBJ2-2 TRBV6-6 ASRPGTVNTGELF
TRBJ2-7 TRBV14 ASSQPGEVHEQY
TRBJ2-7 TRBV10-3 AIRGGAKQY
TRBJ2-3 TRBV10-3 AISESAWGDTQY
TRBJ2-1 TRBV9 ASSVALAETYNEQF
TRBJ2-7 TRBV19 ASSPWTRSYEQY
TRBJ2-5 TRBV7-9 ASSLRLAARETQY
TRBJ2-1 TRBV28 ASSLPLLAKEQF
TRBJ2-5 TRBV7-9 ASSLTTSGRPNERETQY
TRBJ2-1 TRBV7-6 ASSPIVSSQF
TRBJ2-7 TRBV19 ASSRLGTGIYEQY
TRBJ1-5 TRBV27 ASSPWDRISNQPQH
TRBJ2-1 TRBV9 ASSASGTVRNEQF
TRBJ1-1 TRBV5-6 ASSWWGTEAF
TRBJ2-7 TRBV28 ASSSQGTYYEQY